This T cell receptor beta chain was profiled in a study of chemoradiotherapy in HPV16-positive cancers. This clone was seen once. Some clones are missing from TCRdb's copy, which holds only in-frame ones; the method was immunoSEQ multiplex PCR. Among 30,000 or so clones listed, roughly 84% were seen once. This CDR3 has 17 residues. V dropped 3 bases and J dropped 3 bases, with 19 bases sitting between them. Germline loops: CDR1 SEHNR, CDR2 FQNEAQ (reference sequence). The source is a human donor with HPV-associated anogenital cancer. Here the sequenced sample was blood, taken from a patient who underwent chemoradiotherapy. The chain links TRBV7-9 to TRBJ2-3, with D maybe TRBD2 (6 bases). The CDR3 DNA reads TGTGCCAGCAGCTTTTTGGCGCAGACTAGGCTAACAGATACGCAGTATTTT. Translation gives CASSFLAQTRLTDTQYF.